This TCR beta chain appears in the sequencing data of a study of response to subunit inactivated influenza vaccine. The ends lost 0 bases at V and 0 bases at J; junction bases unmatched: 4. This CDR3 contains 17 residues. CDR1 is DFQATT and CDR2 is SNEGSKA in the germline V gene (reference sequence). A single record per CDR3 protein comes from TCRdb applying MiXCR to the RT-PCR reads. The sample consists of about 780,000 distinct CDR3 sequences, less than 20% of them appearing once. The clonotype originates from a man aged 45-65 years who received an inactivated influenza vaccine. The chain combines TRBV20-1 with TRBJ2-6; 8 nucleotides line up with TRBD1. Sequences were derived from PBMCs from blood, sampled approximately 5 days after vaccination. The CDR3: CSARDPGGYSGANVLTF. The DNA of the CDR3 is TGCAGTGCTAGAGATCCAGGGGGCTACTCTGGGGCCAACGTCCTGACTTTC.